This passage covers 32 T cell receptor beta chains from one sample sequenced in a study of Graves' ophthalmopathy and Graves' hyperthyroidism. Using RNA transcripts, the TCR beta CDR3 regions were amplified. First-round RT-PCR with HTBI primers preceded a second-round multiplex PCR. TCRdb redid the calling of the multiplex PCR reads with MiXCR, one entry per CDR3 protein. The data show 200,000 to 250,000 distinct CDR3 sequences, roughly 21% seen once. Sequenced input: peripheral blood. The receptors shown here come from a woman aged 45-60 years with Graves' ophthalmopathy.

This clonotype was counted ten times or more. The germline gene is not matched at one end of the junction; a read error may be the cause. The chain carries TRBV7-7 and TRBJ2-5, with D unclear. In germline, CDR1 is SSHAT, CDR2 FNYEAQ (reference sequence). The CDR3 is 14 amino acids. CDR3 bases: TGTGCTAGCAGCTTAGTAACATCAGAAGAGACCCAGTACTTC. It specifies CASSLVTSEETQYF. Together with reference TRBV7-7 and TRBJ2-5, the CDR3 gives the full variable domain: GAGVSQSPRYKVTKRGQDVTLRCDPISSHATLYWYQQALGQGPEFLTYFNYEAQPDKSGLPSDRFSAERPEGSISTLTIQRTEQRDSAMYRCASSLVTSEETQYFGPGTRLLVL.

This clonotype was recorded at least ten times. The chain employs TRBV5-1 and TRBJ2-5; maybe TRBD2 (5 bases). Deletions cut 5 bases from V and 0 bases from J, with 8 bases between. The germline V gene has CDR1 SGHRS and CDR2 YFSETQ. The CDR3 has 13 amino acids. CDR3 sequence (DNA): TGCGCCAGCAGGCGGGCGTACCAAGAGACCCAGTACTTC. Protein: CASRRAYQETQYF. Together with reference TRBV5-1 and TRBJ2-5, the CDR3 gives the full variable domain: KAGVTQTPRYLIKTRGQQVTLSCSPISGHRSVSWYQQTPGQGLQFLFEYFSETQRNKGNFPGRFSGRQFSNSRSEMNVSTLELGDSALYLCASRRAYQETQYFGPGTRLLVL.

Remarks on this clonotype: A much larger clonotype is one base distant, so this may be a read error. This CDR3 reads CAISLFARGTDYGYTF. CDR3 coding DNA: TGTGCCATCAGTTTATTTGCGAGAGGGACGGACTATGGCTACACCTTC. V and J are TRBV28 and TRBJ1-2, with TRBD1 as a possible D gene (5 bases). Germline loops: CDR1 MDHEN, CDR2 SYDVKM. The CDR3 totals 16 residues.

This clonotype was seen at least ten times. The chain uses TRBV6-1 and TRBJ2-5; TRBD2 might be the D (6 bases). In germline, CDR1 is MNHNS, CDR2 SASEGT. Trimming stripped 2 bases from V and 10 bases from J, with 26 bases between. There are 17 residues in the CDR3. The chain's CDR3 is CASSELAGGYPTGDQYF. The CDR3 nucleotides are TGTGCCAGCAGTGAACTTGCCGGTGGATACCCAACGGGAGACCAGTACTTC.

CDR3 residues: CASSPGQATNEKLFF. In nucleotides, the CDR3 is TGTGCCAGCTCACCGGGACAGGCAACTAATGAAAAACTGTTTTTT. This chain connects TRBV18 to TRBJ1-4; 8 positions match TRBD1. The CDR3 is 15 residues long. CDR1 and CDR2 (germline): KGHSH, LQKENI. The junction had 0 bases not matched to a gene; V was cut back by 3 bases and J by 0 bases.

This rearrangement joins TRBV6-8 to TRBJ1-2, with a possible D match to TRBD1 (5 bases). This CDR3 has 15 residues. CDR1 is MNHGY, CDR2 SAAAGT, per germline. V lost 6 bases to trimming and J lost 1 base, with 15 bases between them. The CDR3 bases are TGTGCCAGCAGGCCTTCTGGACAAAATAACTATGGCTACACCTTC. It translates to CASRPSGQNNYGYTF.

This CDR3 reads CASSDRGHEQYF. The CDR3 DNA follows: TGTGCCAGCAGTGACAGGGGCCACGAGCAGTACTTC. The chain uses TRBV6-1 and TRBJ2-7; D might be TRBD1 (6 bases). Trimming shortened V by 3 bases and J by 5 bases, and 8 bases separated the two germline ends. The CDR3 is made up of 12 amino acids. CDR1 MNHNS and CDR2 SASEGT come from the germline V gene.

This clonotype was detected ten times or more. The gene calls are TRBV9 and TRBJ1-1, with TRBD1 matching 8 bases. There are 15 residues in the CDR3. Germline values: CDR1 SGDLS, CDR2 YYNGEE. V dropped 0 bases and J dropped 1; count of bases not matched to a gene: 2. CDR3 bases: TGTGCCAGCAGCGTAGCTACAGGGGGGAACACTGAAGCTTTCTTT. Residues: CASSVATGGNTEAFF.

This clonotype was found many times. This chain connects TRBV7-3 to TRBJ2-7, with D perhaps matching TRBD2 (6 bases). Trimming pared 4 bases from V and 0 bases from J, leaving 13 bases between. The CDR3 consists of 15 residues. Germline CDR1 SGHTA, CDR2 FQGTGA. The CDR3 sequence is CASSSSGGFSYEQYF. Written as DNA, the CDR3 is TGTGCCAGCAGCTCCTCCGGGGGATTCTCCTACGAGCAGTACTTC.

This clonotype came up a few times. The chain is built from TRBV18 and TRBJ2-7; TRBD2 agrees at 9 bases. Per the germline V gene, CDR1 is KGHSH and CDR2 is LQKENI. CDR3 size: 19 residues. Trimming cost V 5 bases and J 2 bases; bases outside gene matches: 19. The CDR3 DNA sequence: TGTGCCAGCTCAAAAGGACAGGTCGGGGCGGGAGGGCCTCCCTACGAGCAGTACTTC. Amino acids: CASSKGQVGAGGPPYEQYF.

This clonotype occurred many times. The genes are TRBV11-1 and TRBJ2-5, with unresolved D. CDR3 length: 18 amino acids. CDR1 and CDR2 (germline): SGHAT, FQDESV (reference sequence). The V and J ends lost 4 bases and 4 bases respectively, with 25 bases between them. CDR3 DNA: TGTGCCAGCAGCTCCGGCTCCTCGCCGTGGACCACGGGAGAGACCCAGTACTTC. Encoded protein: CASSSGSSPWTTGETQYF.

This clonotype was recorded many times. The junction does not match germline at one end; this may be a read error. The chain employs TRBV19 and TRBJ2-1; 7 nucleotides agree with TRBD1. The CDR3 spans 13 residues. The germline gives CDR1 LNHDA, CDR2 SQIVND (reference sequence). This chain's CDR3 is CASRGGADNEQLF. CDR3 bases: TGTGCCAGCAGAGGGGGCGCAGACAATGAGCAGCTCTTC. The full variable domain, completed using reference TRBV19 and TRBJ2-1, is DGGITQSPKYLFRKEGQNVTLSCEQNLNHDAMYWYRQDPGQGLRLIYYSQIVNDFQKGDIAEGYSVSREKKESFPLTVTSAQKNPTAFYLCASRGGADNEQLFGPGTRLTVL.

This clonotype came up many times. The V gene is TRBV20-1, the J gene TRBJ2-7; 9 bases align to TRBD1. CDR1 and CDR2 (germline): DFQATT, SNEGSKA (reference sequence). The CDR3 runs 14 residues. V lost 5 bases, J lost 4 bases, and 9 bases stayed unmatched. The CDR3 protein is CSAPMTGGQYEQYF. DNA for the CDR3: TGCAGTGCTCCCATGACAGGGGGTCAGTACGAGCAGTACTTC.

This clonotype was recorded at least ten times. The gene calls are TRBV12-3 or TRBV12-4 and TRBJ1-5, with D uncertain. The CDR3 runs 12 residues. V lost 7 bases and J 0 bases, leaving 4 bases between the germline ends. The CDR3 loop is CASKTSNQPQHF. The CDR3 nucleotides are TGTGCCAGCAAGACTAGCAATCAGCCCCAGCATTTT.

This clonotype was seen repeatedly, ten times or more. V is TRBV7-8 and J is TRBJ1-6; tentatively, D is TRBD1 (6 bases). V was clipped by 5 bases and J by 6 bases, with 11 bases between them. Germline values: CDR1 SGHVS, CDR2 FQNEAQ. The CDR3 has 14 residues. CDR3 coding DNA: TGTGCCAGCAGCCCGGGACACACTAATTCACCCCTCCACTTT. Its protein product is CASSPGHTNSPLHF.

This clonotype came up many times. The genes are TRBV2 and TRBJ1-6; D might be TRBD1 (6 bases). The germline V gene has CDR1 SNHLY and CDR2 FYNNEI. The CDR3 has 13 amino acids. V was clipped by 4 bases and J by 10 bases, with 11 bases between them. The CDR3 loop is CASSVGAGSPLHF. The CDR3 nucleotides read TGTGCCAGCAGTGTGGGGGCAGGCTCACCCCTCCACTTT.

The rearrangement joins TRBV11-2 to TRBJ2-4; 8 nucleotides line up with TRBD1. CDR1 and CDR2 (germline): SGHAT, FQNNGV. The CDR3 has 12 residues. After removal of 5 bases from V and 11 bases from J, the junction contained 5 bases not matched to a gene. CDR3 nucleotide sequence: TGTGCCAGCAGCCGGATACAGGGGGTTCAGTACTTC. Encoded protein: CASSRIQGVQYF.

The chain joins TRBV15 to TRBJ2-5; D is possibly TRBD2 (5 bases). The CDR3 extends over 13 amino acids. Trimming stripped 1 base from V and 4 bases from J, with 7 bases between. The germline CDR1 and CDR2 sequences are LNHNV and YYDKDF (reference sequence). The DNA of the CDR3 is TGTGCCACCAGCAGAGTGGGAGTAGAGACCCAGTACTTC. It is translated as CATSRVGVETQYF.

This clonotype was seen many times. The rearrangement uses TRBV25-1 and TRBJ1-1, with TRBD1 identical over 8 bases. With 4 bases clipped from V and 1 base from J, the junction kept 5 bases outside the gene matches. Germline CDR1 MGHDK, CDR2 SYGVNS. The CDR3 consists of 15 residues. The CDR3: CASSAPGQANTEAFF. The DNA of the CDR3 is TGTGCCAGCAGTGCCCCGGGACAGGCGAACACTGAAGCTTTCTTT.

This clonotype was counted many times. The chain combines TRBV20-1 with TRBJ2-7, with a tentative D call TRBD2 (5 bases). Germline V gene sequence: CDR1 DFQATT, CDR2 SNEGSKA (reference sequence). This CDR3 spans 11 amino acids. V gave up 0 bases and J gave up 6 bases, with 6 bases separating them. CDR3 DNA sequence: TGCAGTGCTAGAGACGGGGTCGAGCAGTACTTC. Protein: CSARDGVEQYF.

The chain employs TRBV25-1 and TRBJ2-7, with D perhaps matching TRBD1 (6 bases). CDR3 size: 14 residues. Germline-derived CDR1 and CDR2 are MGHDK and SYGVNS. The V end was cut by 11 bases, the J end by 2 bases, with 19 bases between. This CDR3 is CASDAGQNTYEQYF. The DNA of the CDR3 is TGTGCCTCAGACGCAGGACAGAATACCTACGAGCAGTACTTC.

Many counts were recorded for this clonotype. This chain connects TRBV11-2 to TRBJ2-3; no firm D call. The CDR3 covers 13 residues. V was trimmed by 5 bases and J by 0 bases, leaving 6 bases between them. CDR1 is SGHAT and CDR2 is FQNNGV in the germline V gene. The CDR3, as DNA: TGTGCCAGCAGCACTCCTAGCACAGATACGCAGTATTTT. This sequence encodes CASSTPSTDTQYF. Looking up the rest from reference TRBV11-2 and TRBJ2-3 gives the full variable domain: EAGVAQSPRYKIIEKRQSVAFWCNPISGHATLYWYQQILGQGPKLLIQFQNNGVVDDSQLPKDRFSAERLKGVDSTLKIQPAKLEDSAVYLCASSTPSTDTQYFGPGTRLTVL.

Ten or more counts support this clonotype. The chain couples TRBV6-5 to TRBJ1-4; D is uncertain. Trimming stripped 2 bases from V and 3 bases from J, with 7 bases between. This CDR3 is built from 14 residues. From germline, CDR1 is MNHEY and CDR2 SVGAGI. CDR3 in amino acids: CASSYAVANEKLFF. DNA of the CDR3: TGTGCCAGCAGTTACGCGGTGGCTAATGAAAAACTGTTTTTT.

In its sample, this clonotype was seen a few times. This may be a read error, as it is one base from a much larger clone. The rearrangement links TRBV15 to TRBJ2-2, with D unclear. The CDR3 is 15 amino acids. Trimming took 6 bases from V and 5 from J, leaving 16 bases between them. Per germline, CDR1 LNHNV and CDR2 YYDKDF (reference sequence). The CDR3: CATREEVSKTGELFF. DNA of the CDR3: TGTGCCACCAGAGAAGAAGTCTCAAAAACCGGGGAGCTGTTTTTT.

This clonotype was counted many times. The chain uses TRBV28 and TRBJ2-5; 13 bases agree with TRBD2. J lost 4 bases, V lost 1 base, and 6 bases had no gene match. CDR3 length equals 17 residues. Looked up from germline, CDR1 is MDHEN and CDR2 is SYDVKM. In nucleotides, the CDR3 is TGTGCCAGCAGTTTATATCCCGGACTAGCGGGAGTAGAGACCCAGTACTTC. Its protein product is CASSLYPGLAGVETQYF. Based on the CDR3 plus reference TRBV28 and TRBJ2-5, the full variable domain is DVKVTQSSRYLVKRTGEKVFLECVQDMDHENMFWYRQDPGLGLRLIYFSYDVKMKEKGDIPEGYSVSREKKERFSLILESASTNQTSMYLCASSLYPGLAGVETQYFGPGTRLLVL.

There are many counts of this clonotype. V gene TRBV19 combines with J gene TRBJ2-7; TRBD1 matches 9 bases. The J segment lost 2 bases and the V segment lost 3 bases, leaving 2 bases of the junction unmatched. Looked up from germline, CDR1 is LNHDA and CDR2 is SQIVND (reference sequence). CDR3 length: 14 amino acids. The CDR3 spells CASSMNRGPYEQYF. In DNA form, the CDR3 reads TGTGCCAGTAGTATGAACAGGGGGCCCTACGAGCAGTACTTC.

The table lists this clonotype with many counts. The chain combines TRBV5-1 with TRBJ1-6; D unclear. V lost 2 bases and J 10 bases, leaving 16 bases between the germline ends. CDR1 is SGHRS and CDR2 is YFSETQ in the germline V gene. CDR3 length: 15 residues. The CDR3 DNA reads TGCGCCAGCAGCTTCAGTGGGGAGCGGGAATCACCCCTCCACTTT. Translation gives CASSFSGERESPLHF.

This clonotype appeared once. This rearrangement joins TRBV12-3 or TRBV12-4 to TRBJ1-6, with D hard to call. The CDR3 has 14 residues. Trimming stripped 5 bases from V and 10 bases from J, with 15 bases between. The CDR3 DNA sequence: TGTGCCAGCAGTATGGACCAGACGGTCTCACCCCTCCACTTT. Protein product: CASSMDQTVSPLHF.

Ten or more counts support this clonotype. The V call is TRBV4-2, the J call TRBJ1-3; the D is unclear. Germline CDR1 LGHNA, CDR2 YNFKEQ. The length of the CDR3 is 14 residues. V was shortened by 0 bases and J by 4 bases, with 7 bases between the two germline ends. Here the CDR3 reads CASSQEVTGNTIYF. CDR3 nucleotides: TGTGCCAGCAGCCAAGAGGTAACGGGAAACACCATATATTTT.

There are many counts of this clonotype. This chain connects TRBV12-3 or TRBV12-4 to TRBJ1-2; D is undetermined. Trimming pared 3 bases from V and 4 bases from J, leaving 12 bases between. This CDR3 has 14 residues. The CDR3 DNA follows: TGTGCCAGCAGTTTGTGGGGAGGAGGCTATGGCTACACCTTC. It translates to CASSLWGGGYGYTF.

This clonotype was counted ten times or more. The chain links TRBV6-2 or TRBV6-3 to TRBJ2-6; possibly TRBD1 or TRBD2 for D (5 bases each). From germline, CDR1 is MNHEY and CDR2 SVGEGT. The CDR3 loop spans 15 amino acids. The germline V and J ends were trimmed by 4 bases and 2 bases, with 9 bases remaining between them. The chain's CDR3 is CASSSQGPGANVLTF. As DNA, the CDR3 is TGTGCCAGCAGTTCTCAGGGACCTGGGGCCAACGTCCTGACTTTC.

The V call is TRBV28, the J call TRBJ1-1, with unresolved D. CDR1 and CDR2 (germline): MDHEN, SYDVKM. The V and J ends lost 8 bases and 10 bases respectively, with 14 bases between them. This CDR3 is 11 amino acids long. In DNA form, the CDR3 reads TGTGCCAGCTCTCGGTTGGGGAGAGCTTTCTTT. Protein: CASSRLGRAFF.